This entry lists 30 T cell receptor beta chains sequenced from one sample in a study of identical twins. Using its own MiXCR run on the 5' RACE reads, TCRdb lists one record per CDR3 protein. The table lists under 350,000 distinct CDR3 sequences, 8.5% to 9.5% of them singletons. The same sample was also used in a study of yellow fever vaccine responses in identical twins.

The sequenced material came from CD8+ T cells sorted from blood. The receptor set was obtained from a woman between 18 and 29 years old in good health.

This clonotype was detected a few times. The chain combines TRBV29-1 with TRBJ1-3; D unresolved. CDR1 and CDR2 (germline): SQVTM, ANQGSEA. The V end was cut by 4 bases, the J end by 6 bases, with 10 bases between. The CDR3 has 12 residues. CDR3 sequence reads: CSVVGEVNTIYF. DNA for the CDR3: TGCAGCGTTGTTGGAGAAGTAAACACCATATATTTT.

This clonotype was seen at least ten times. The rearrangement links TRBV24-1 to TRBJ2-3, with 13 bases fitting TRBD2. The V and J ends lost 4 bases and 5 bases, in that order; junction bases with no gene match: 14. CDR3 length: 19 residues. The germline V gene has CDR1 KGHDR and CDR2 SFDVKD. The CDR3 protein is CATSDHGLAGETFGDTQYF. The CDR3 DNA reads TGTGCCACCAGTGACCACGGACTAGCGGGAGAGACTTTCGGAGATACGCAGTATTTT.

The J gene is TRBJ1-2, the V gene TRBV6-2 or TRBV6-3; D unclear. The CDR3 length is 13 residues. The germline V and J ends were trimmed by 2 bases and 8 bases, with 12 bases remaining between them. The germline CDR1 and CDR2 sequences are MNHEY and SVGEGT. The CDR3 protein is CASSYGTEQGYTF. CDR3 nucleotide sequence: TGTGCCAGCAGTTACGGCACAGAACAAGGCTACACCTTC.

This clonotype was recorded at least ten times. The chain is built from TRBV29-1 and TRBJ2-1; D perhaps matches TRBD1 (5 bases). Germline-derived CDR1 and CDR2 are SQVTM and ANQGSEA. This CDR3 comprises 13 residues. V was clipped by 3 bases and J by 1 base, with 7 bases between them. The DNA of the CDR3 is TGCAGCGTTGACAGGGTGTCCTACAATGAGCAGTTCTTC. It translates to CSVDRVSYNEQFF.

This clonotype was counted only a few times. CDR3 coding DNA: TGTGCCAGCAGTACCCCCTTGACTAGCGGGGATTACGAGCAGTACTTC. As protein: CASSTPLTSGDYEQYF. V usage is TRBV27 and J usage is TRBJ2-7; 11 bases line up with TRBD2. Germline values: CDR1 MNHEY, CDR2 SMNVEV (reference sequence). V trimming: 5 bases; J trimming: 4 bases; junction bases outside the gene matches: 10. The CDR3 consists of 16 residues.

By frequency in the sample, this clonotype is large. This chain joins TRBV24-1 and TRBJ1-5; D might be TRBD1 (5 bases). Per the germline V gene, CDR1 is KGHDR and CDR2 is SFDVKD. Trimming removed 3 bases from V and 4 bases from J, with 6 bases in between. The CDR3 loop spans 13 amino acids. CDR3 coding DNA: TGTGCCACCAGTGATGGGGGAAATCAGCCCCAGCATTTT. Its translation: CATSDGGNQPQHF.

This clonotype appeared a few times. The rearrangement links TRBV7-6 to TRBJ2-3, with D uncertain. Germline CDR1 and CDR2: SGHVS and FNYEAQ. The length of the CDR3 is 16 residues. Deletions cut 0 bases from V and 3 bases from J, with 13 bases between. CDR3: CASSLAPRFKTDTQYF. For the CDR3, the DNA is TGTGCCAGCAGCTTAGCGCCCAGATTTAAAACAGATACGCAGTATTTT.

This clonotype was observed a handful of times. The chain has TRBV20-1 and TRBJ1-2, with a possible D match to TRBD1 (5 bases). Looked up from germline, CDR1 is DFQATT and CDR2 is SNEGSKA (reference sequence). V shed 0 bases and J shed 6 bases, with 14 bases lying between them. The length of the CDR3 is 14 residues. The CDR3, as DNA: TGCAGTGCTAGAGACTCGCCAGGGAAGGATGGCTACACCTTC. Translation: CSARDSPGKDGYTF.

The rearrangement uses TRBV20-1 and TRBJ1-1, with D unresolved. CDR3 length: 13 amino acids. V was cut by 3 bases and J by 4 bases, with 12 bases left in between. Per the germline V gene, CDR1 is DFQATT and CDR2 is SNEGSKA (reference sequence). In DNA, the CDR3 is TGCAGTGCTAGGGCCCCGTCGGGCACTGAAGCTTTCTTT. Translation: CSARAPSGTEAFF.

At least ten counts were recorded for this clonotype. Here the CDR3 DNA reads TGTGCCAGCAGTTTACGGGGGCCCGGGGAGCTGTTTTTT. It translates to CASSLRGPGELFF. The rearrangement links TRBV27 to TRBJ2-2; D might be TRBD1 or TRBD2, each matching 6 bases. The CDR3 has 13 residues. V shed 2 bases and J shed 6 bases, with 7 bases lying between them. CDR1 and CDR2 from the germline V gene are MNHEY and SMNVEV (reference sequence).

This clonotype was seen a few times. CDR3 bases: TGTGCCAGCAGCCGACCGGGCATGACTAGCGGGAACTCTGGGGCCAACGTCCTGACTTTC. This translates into CASSRPGMTSGNSGANVLTF. The chain uses TRBV11-1 and TRBJ2-6; 11 bases line up with TRBD2. Germline loops: CDR1 SGHAT, CDR2 FQDESV (reference sequence). The junction had 12 bases not matched to a gene; V was cut back by 5 bases and J by 0 bases. This CDR3 spans 20 amino acids.

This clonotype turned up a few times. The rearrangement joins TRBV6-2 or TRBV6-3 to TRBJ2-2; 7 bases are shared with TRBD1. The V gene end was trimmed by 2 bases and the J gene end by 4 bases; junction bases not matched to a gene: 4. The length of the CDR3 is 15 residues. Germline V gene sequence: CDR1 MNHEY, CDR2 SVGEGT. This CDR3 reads CASSYEQGVTGELFF. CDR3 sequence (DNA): TGTGCCAGCAGTTACGAGCAGGGGGTCACCGGGGAGCTGTTTTTT.

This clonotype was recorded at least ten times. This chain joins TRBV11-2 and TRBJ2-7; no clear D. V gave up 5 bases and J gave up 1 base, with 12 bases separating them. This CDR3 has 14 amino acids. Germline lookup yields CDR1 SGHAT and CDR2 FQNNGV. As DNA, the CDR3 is TGTGCCAGCAGCCCCGAGGAAGGGTCCTACGAGCAGTACTTC. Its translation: CASSPEEGSYEQYF. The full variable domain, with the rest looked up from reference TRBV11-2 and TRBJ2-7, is EAGVAQSPRYKIIEKRQSVAFWCNPISGHATLYWYQQILGQGPKLLIQFQNNGVVDDSQLPKDRFSAERLKGVDSTLKIQPAKLEDSAVYLCASSPEEGSYEQYFGPGTRLTVT.

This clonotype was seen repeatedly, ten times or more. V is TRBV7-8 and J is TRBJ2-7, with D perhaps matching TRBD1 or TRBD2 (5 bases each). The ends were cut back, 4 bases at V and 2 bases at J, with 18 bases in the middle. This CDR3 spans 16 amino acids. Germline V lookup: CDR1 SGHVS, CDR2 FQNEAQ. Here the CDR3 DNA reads TGTGCCAGCAGCTCCCAATTGGGGGTTCCGACCTACGAGCAGTACTTC. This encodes CASSSQLGVPTYEQYF.

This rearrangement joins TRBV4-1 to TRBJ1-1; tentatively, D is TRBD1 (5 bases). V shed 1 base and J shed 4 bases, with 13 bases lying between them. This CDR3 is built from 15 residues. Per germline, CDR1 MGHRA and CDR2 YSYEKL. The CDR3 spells CASSQAWGGGTEAFF. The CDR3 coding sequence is TGCGCCAGCAGCCAAGCCTGGGGGGGGGGCACTGAAGCTTTCTTT.

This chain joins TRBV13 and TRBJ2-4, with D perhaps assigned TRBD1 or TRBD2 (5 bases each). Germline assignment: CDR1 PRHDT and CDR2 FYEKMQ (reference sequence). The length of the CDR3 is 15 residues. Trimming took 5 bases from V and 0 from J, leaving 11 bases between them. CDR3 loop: CASSLGDLAKNIQYF. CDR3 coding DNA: TGTGCCAGCAGCCTGGGGGATCTAGCCAAAAACATTCAGTACTTC. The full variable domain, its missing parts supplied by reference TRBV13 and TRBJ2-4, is AAGVIQSPRHLIKEKRETATLKCYPIPRHDTVYWYQQGPGQDPQFLISFYEKMQSDKGSIPDRFSAQQFSDYHSELNMSSLELGDSALYFCASSLGDLAKNIQYFGAGTRLSVL.

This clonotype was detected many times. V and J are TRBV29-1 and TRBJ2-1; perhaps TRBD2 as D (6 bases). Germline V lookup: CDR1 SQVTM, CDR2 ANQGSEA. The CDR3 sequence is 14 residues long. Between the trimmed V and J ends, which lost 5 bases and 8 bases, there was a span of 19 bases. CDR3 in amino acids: CSVRLANSGYEQFF. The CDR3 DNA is TGCAGCGTTCGCCTAGCGAATTCGGGGTATGAGCAGTTCTTC.

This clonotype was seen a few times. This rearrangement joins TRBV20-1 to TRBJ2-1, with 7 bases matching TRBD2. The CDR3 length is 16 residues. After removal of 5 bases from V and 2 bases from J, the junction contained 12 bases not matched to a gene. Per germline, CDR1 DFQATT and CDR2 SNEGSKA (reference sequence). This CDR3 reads CSADPLTSATYNEQFF. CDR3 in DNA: TGCAGTGCTGACCCACTTACTAGCGCCACCTACAATGAGCAGTTCTTC.

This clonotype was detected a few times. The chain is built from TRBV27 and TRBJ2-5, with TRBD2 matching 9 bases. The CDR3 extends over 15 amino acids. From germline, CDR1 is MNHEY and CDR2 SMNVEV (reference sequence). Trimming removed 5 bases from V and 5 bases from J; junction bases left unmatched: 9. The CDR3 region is CASSPMRGGLETQYF. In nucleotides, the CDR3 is TGTGCCAGCAGTCCGATGCGGGGGGGCCTTGAGACCCAGTACTTC.

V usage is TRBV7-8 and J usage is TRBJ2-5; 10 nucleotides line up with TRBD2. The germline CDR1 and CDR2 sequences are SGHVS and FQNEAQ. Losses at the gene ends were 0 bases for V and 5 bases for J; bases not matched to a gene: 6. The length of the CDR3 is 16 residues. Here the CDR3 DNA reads TGTGCCAGCAGCTTAGCGTCCCTAGCGGGAGTGGAGACCCAGTACTTC. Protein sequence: CASSLASLAGVETQYF.

CDR3 protein: CASSQGDSTFDEQYF. The CDR3 coding sequence is TGTGCCAGCAGCCAAGGGGATTCTACGTTCGACGAGCAGTACTTC. V usage is TRBV5-5 and J usage is TRBJ2-7; D may be TRBD1 (5 bases). Germline assignment: CDR1 SGHKS and CDR2 YYEKEE (reference sequence). CDR3 length equals 15 residues. The V end lost 4 bases, the J end lost 5 bases, and 19 bases lay between the germline ends.

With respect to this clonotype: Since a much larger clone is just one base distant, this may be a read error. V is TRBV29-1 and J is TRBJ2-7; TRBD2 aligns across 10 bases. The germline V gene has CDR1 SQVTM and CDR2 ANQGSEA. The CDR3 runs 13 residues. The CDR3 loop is CSVGLAGTYEHYF. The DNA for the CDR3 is TGCAGCGTTGGACTAGCGGGTACCTACGAGCACTACTTC.

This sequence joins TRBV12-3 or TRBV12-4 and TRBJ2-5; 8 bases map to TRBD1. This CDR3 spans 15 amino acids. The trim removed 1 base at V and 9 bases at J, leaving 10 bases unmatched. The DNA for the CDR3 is TGTGCCAGCAGTTTAGTACAGGACAGGGATTCGCCCCAGTACTTC. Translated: CASSLVQDRDSPQYF.

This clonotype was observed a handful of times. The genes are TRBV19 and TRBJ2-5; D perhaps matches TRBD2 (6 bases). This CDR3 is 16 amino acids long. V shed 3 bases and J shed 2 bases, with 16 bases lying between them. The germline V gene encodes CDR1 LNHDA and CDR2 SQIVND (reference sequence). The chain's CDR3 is CASSIGTAFEQETQYF. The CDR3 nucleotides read TGTGCCAGTAGTATCGGGACTGCCTTCGAGCAAGAGACCCAGTACTTC.

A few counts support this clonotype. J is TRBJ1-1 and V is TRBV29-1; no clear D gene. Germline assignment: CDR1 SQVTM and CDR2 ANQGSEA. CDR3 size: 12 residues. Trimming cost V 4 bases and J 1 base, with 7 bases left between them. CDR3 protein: CSVVGRNTEAFF. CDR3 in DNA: TGCAGCGTTGTAGGCCGGAACACTGAAGCTTTCTTT.

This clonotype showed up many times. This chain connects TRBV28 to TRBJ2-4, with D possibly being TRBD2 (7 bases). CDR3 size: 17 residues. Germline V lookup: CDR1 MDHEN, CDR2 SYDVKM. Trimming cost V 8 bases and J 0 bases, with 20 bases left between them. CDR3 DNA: TGTGCCAGCGCCTTGGGGGGGCAACTCTTAGCCAAAAACATTCAGTACTTC. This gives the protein CASALGGQLLAKNIQYF.

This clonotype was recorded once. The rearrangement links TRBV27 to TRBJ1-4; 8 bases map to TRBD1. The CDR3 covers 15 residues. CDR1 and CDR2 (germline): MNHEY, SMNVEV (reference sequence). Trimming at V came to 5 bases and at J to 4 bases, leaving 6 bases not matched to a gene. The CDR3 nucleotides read TGTGCCAGCAGTCTCTTCAGGGGGCTTAATGAAAAACTGTTTTTT. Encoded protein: CASSLFRGLNEKLFF.

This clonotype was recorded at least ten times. CDR3 protein: CASSRAKTGNTDTQYF. The CDR3 DNA follows: TGTGCCAGCAGCCGCGCCAAAACAGGAAACACAGATACGCAGTATTTT. J is TRBJ2-3 and V is TRBV7-9; perhaps TRBD1 as D (5 bases). This CDR3 is 16 amino acids long. Between the trimmed V and J ends, which lost 5 bases and 2 bases, there was a span of 17 bases. From germline, CDR1 is SEHNR and CDR2 FQNEAQ (reference sequence).

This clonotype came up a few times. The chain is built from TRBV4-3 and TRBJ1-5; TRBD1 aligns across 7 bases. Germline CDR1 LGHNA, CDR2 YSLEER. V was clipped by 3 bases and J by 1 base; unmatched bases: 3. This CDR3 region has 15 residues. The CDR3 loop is CASSQEQGSNQPQHF. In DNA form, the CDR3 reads TGCGCCAGCAGCCAGGAACAGGGGAGCAATCAGCCCCAGCATTTT.

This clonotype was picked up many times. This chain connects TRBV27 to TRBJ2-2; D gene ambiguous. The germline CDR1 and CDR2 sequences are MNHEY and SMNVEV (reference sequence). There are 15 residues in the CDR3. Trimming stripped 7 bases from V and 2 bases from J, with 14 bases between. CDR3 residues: CASMFLTANTGELFF. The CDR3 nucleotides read TGTGCCAGCATGTTCCTAACAGCCAACACCGGGGAGCTGTTTTTT.